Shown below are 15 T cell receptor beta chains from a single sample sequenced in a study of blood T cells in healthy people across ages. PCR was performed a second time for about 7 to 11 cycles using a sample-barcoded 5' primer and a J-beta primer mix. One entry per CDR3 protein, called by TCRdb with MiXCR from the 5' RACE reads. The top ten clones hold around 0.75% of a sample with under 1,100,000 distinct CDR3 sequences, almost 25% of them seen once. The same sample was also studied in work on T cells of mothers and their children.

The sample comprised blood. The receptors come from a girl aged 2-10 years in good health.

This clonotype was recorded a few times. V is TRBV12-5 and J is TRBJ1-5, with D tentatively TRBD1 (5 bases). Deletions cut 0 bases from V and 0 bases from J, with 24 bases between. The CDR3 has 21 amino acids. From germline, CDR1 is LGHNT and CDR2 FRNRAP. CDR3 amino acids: CASGLVVFGGRVGYSNQPQHF. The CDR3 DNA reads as TGTGCTAGTGGTTTGGTAGTTTTTGGGGGAAGGGTGGGTTATAGCAATCAGCCCCAGCATTTT. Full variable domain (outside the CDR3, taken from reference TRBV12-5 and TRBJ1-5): DARVTQTPRHKVTEMGQEVTMRCQPILGHNTVFWYRQTMMQGLELLAYFRNRAPLDDSGMPKDRFSAEMPDATLATLKIQPSEPRDSAVYFCASGLVVFGGRVGYSNQPQHFGDGTRLSIL.

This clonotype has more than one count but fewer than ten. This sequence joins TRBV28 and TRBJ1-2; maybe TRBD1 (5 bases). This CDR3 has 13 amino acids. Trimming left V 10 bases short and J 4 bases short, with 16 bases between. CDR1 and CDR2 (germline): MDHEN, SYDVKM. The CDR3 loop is CATSSGDSYGYTF. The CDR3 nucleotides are TGTGCCACATCTTCTGGGGACTCCTATGGCTACACCTTC.

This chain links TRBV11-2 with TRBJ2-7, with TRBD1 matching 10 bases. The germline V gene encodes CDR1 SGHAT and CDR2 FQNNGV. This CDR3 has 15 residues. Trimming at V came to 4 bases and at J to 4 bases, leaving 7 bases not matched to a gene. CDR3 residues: CASSYIRDRGYEQYF. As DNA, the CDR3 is TGTGCCAGCAGCTACATCCGGGACAGGGGATACGAGCAGTACTTC.

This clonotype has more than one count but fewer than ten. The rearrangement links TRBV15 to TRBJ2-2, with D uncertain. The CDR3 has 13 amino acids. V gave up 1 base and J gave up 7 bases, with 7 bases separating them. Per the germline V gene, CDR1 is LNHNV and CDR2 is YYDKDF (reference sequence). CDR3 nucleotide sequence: TGTGCCACCAGCAGAGGGTTGAGCGGGGAGCTGTTTTTT. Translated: CATSRGLSGELFF.

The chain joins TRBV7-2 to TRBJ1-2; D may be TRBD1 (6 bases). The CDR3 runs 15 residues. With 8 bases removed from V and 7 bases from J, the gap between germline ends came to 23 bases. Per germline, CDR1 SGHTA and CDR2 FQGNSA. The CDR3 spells CASDYSGEGSSGYTF. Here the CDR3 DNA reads TGTGCCAGCGACTACTCAGGGGAAGGCTCATCTGGCTACACCTTC.

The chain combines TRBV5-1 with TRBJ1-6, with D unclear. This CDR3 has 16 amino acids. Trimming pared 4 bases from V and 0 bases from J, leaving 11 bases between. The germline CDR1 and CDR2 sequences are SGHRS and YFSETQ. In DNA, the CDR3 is TGCGCCAGCAGCCGATTCGATAGCTCCTATAATTCACCCCTCCACTTT. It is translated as CASSRFDSSYNSPLHF. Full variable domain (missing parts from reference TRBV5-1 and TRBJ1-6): KAGVTQTPRYLIKTRGQQVTLSCSPISGHRSVSWYQQTPGQGLQFLFEYFSETQRNKGNFPGRFSGRQFSNSRSEMNVSTLELGDSALYLCASSRFDSSYNSPLHFGNGTRLTVT.

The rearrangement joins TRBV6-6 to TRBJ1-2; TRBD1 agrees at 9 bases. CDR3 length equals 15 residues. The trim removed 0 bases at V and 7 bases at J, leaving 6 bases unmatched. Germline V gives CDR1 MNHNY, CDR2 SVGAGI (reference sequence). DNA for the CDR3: TGTGCCAGCAGTTACTCGATAAACAGGGGGCTTGGCTACACCTTC. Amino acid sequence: CASSYSINRGLGYTF.

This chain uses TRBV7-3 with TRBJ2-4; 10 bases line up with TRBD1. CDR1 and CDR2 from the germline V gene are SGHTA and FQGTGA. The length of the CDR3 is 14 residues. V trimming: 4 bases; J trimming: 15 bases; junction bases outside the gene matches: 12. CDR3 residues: CASSSGTGVNELYF. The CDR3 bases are TGTGCCAGCAGCTCCGGGACAGGGGTGAATGAGTTGTACTTC.

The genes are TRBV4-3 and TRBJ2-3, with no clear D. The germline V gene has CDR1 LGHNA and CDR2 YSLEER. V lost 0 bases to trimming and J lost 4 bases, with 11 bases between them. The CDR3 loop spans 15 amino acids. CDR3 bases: TGCGCCAGCAGCCAAGAGACTGGATCGGCAGATACGCAGTATTTT. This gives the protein CASSQETGSADTQYF.

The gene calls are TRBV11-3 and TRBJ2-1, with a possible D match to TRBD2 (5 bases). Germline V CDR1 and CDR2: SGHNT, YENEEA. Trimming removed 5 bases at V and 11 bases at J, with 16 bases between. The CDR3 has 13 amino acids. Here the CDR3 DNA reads TGTGCCAGCAGCCTCCCGAGGGCCGGGAAGCAGTTCTTC. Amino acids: CASSLPRAGKQFF.

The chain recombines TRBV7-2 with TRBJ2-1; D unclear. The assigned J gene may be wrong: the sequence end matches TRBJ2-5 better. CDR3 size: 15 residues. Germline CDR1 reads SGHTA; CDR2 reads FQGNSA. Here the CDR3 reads CASSEILGVMETQYF. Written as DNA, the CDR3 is TGTGCCAGCAGCGAAATCCTGGGCGTCATGGAGACCCAGTACTTC.

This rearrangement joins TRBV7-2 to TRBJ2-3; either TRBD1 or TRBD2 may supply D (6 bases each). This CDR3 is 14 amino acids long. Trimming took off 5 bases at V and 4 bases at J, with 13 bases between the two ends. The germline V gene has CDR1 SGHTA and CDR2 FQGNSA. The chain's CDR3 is CASSQVGGADTQYF. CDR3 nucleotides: TGTGCCAGCAGCCAAGTGGGGGGCGCAGATACGCAGTATTTT.

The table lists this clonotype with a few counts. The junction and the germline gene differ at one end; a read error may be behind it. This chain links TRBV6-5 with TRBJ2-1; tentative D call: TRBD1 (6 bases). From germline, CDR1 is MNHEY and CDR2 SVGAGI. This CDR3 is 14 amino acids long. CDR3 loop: CASSYSGQVYEQHF. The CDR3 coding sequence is TGTGCCAGCAGTTACTCGGGACAAGTATACGAGCAGCACTTC.

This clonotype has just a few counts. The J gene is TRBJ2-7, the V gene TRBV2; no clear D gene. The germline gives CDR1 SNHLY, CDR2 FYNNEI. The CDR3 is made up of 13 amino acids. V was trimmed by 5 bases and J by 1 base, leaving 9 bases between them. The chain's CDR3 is CASSSGNSYEQYF. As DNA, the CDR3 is TGTGCCAGCAGTTCTGGCAATTCCTACGAGCAGTACTTC. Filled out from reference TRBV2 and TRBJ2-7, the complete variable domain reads EPEVTQTPSHQVTQMGQEVILRCVPISNHLYFYWYRQILGQKVEFLVSFYNNEISEKSEIFDDQFSVERPDGSNFTLKIRSTKLEDSAMYFCASSSGNSYEQYFGPGTRLTVT.

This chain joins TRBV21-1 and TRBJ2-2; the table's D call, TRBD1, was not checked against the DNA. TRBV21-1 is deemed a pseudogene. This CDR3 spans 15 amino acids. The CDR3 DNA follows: TGTGCCAGCGGGGGTGAGGGGGCTGACACCGGGGAGCTGTTTTTT. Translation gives CASGGEGADTGELFF.